Listed here are 6 T cell receptor beta chains from one sample, sequenced in a study of blood T cell repertoires in COVID-19. Here immunoSEQ multiplex PCR was the method, and the copy in TCRdb shows in-frame clones only, minus some. The table includes about 300,000 clones, 85% to 90% detected once. The sequenced material came from PBMCs or T cells enriched from blood (not recorded which). The source of these receptors is a woman between 50 and 59 years old who had been exposed to COVID-19.

The J gene is TRBJ1-1, the V gene TRBV19; the D is unclear. CDR1 is LNHDA, CDR2 SQIVND, per germline (reference sequence). The germline V and J ends were trimmed by 5 bases and 2 bases, with 9 bases remaining between them. CDR3 length: 13 residues. In nucleotides, the CDR3 is TGTGCCAGTAGTTTAAGCTTTAACACTGAAGCTTTCTTT. Translated: CASSLSFNTEAFF.

V is TRBV13 and J is TRBJ1-6, with 7 bases fitting TRBD1. CDR1 is PRHDT and CDR2 is FYEKMQ in the germline V gene (reference sequence). The CDR3 runs 17 residues. Losses at the gene ends were 5 bases for V and 4 bases for J; bases not matched to a gene: 11. The CDR3 protein is CASSPRYQGGYNSPLHF. The CDR3 coding sequence is TGTGCCAGCAGCCCGAGATACCAGGGGGGTTATAATTCACCCCTCCACTTT. The variable domain in full, completed from reference TRBV13 and TRBJ1-6, reads AAGVIQSPRHLIKEKRETATLKCYPIPRHDTVYWYQQGPGQDPQFLISFYEKMQSDKGSIPDRFSAQQFSDYHSELNMSSLELGDSALYFCASSPRYQGGYNSPLHFGNGTRLTVT.

The chain joins TRBV28 to TRBJ1-6, with unresolved D. Germline CDR1 MDHEN, CDR2 SYDVKM. The V end lost 8 bases, the J end lost 7 bases, and 24 bases lay between the germline ends. CDR3 length: 17 amino acids. The CDR3 reads CASFAEGREEWNSPLHF. CDR3 coding DNA: TGTGCCAGCTTCGCCGAGGGTAGGGAAGAGTGGAATTCACCCCTCCACTTT.

J is TRBJ1-2 and V is TRBV28, with 10 positions matching TRBD1. The germline gives CDR1 MDHEN, CDR2 SYDVKM. The length of the CDR3 is 15 residues. V shed 9 bases and J 2 bases; nucleotides not matched to a gene: 9. CDR3 nucleotides: TGTGCCAGTATGGGACAGGGGTCAGGAAACTATGGCTACACCTTC. The encoded protein is CASMGQGSGNYGYTF.

The V and J genes are TRBV19 and TRBJ1-2; D gene ambiguous. CDR1 LNHDA and CDR2 SQIVND come from the germline V gene (reference sequence). Trimming left V 4 bases short and J 6 bases short, with 21 bases between. The length of the CDR3 is 16 residues. The CDR3 DNA sequence: TGTGCCAGTAGTACCGGGATGGAGCGTGGTAATAATGGCTACACCTTC. Translation gives CASSTGMERGNNGYTF.

In DNA form, the CDR3 reads TGTGCTCAGACAGGGGTGACTGAAGCTTTCTTT. Amino acid sequence: CAQTGVTEAFF. The chain combines TRBV30 with TRBJ1-1; 8 nucleotides agree with TRBD1. This CDR3 contains 11 residues. The germline V gene has CDR1 GTSNPN and CDR2 SVGIG (reference sequence).